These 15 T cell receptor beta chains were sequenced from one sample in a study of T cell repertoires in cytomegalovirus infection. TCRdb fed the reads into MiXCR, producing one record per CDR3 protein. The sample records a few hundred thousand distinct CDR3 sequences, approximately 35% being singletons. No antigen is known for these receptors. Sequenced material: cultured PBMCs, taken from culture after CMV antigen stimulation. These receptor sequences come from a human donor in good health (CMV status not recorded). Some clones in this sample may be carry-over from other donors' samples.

In DNA form, the CDR3 reads TGTGCCAGCAGTGAGGGACTAGCTAGCACAGATACGCAGTATTTT. Its protein is CASSEGLASTDTQYF. This chain connects TRBV6-6 to TRBJ2-3; 9 nucleotides line up with TRBD2. This CDR3 is built from 15 residues. Per germline, CDR1 MNHNY and CDR2 SVGAGI (reference sequence). V shed 5 bases and J 0 bases; nucleotides not matched to a gene: 3.

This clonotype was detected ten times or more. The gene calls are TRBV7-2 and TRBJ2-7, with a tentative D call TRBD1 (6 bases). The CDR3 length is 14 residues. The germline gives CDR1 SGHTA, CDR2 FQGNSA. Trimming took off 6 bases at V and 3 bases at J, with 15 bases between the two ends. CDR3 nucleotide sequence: TGTGCCAGCAGTCCGGACAGTTTTAACTACGAGCAGTACTTC. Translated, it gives CASSPDSFNYEQYF.

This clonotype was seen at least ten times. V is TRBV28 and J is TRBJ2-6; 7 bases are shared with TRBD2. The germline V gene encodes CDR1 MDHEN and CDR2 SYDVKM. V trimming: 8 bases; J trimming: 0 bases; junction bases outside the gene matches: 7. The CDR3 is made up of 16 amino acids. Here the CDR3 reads CASGEGESSGANVLTF. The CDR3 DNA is TGTGCCAGCGGGGAGGGAGAGAGCTCTGGGGCCAACGTCCTGACTTTC.

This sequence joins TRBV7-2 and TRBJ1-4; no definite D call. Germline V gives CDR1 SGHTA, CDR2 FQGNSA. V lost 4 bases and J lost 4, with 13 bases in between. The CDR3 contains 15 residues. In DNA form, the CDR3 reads TGTGCCAGCAGCTCGAGCGGCAGGAGTAATGAAAAACTGTTTTTT. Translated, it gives CASSSSGRSNEKLFF.

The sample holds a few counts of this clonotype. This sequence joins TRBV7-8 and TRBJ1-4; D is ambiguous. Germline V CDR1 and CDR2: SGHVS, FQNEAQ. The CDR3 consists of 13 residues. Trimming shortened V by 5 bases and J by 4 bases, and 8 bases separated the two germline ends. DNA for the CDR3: TGTGCCAGCAGCCGGGATGATAATGAAAAACTGTTTTTT. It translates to CASSRDDNEKLFF.

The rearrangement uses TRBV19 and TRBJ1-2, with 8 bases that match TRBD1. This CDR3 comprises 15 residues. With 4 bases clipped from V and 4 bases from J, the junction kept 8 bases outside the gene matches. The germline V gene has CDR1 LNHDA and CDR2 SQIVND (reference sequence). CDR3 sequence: CASSRETGAFYGYTF. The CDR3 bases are TGTGCCAGTAGTAGGGAGACAGGGGCTTTCTATGGCTACACCTTC.

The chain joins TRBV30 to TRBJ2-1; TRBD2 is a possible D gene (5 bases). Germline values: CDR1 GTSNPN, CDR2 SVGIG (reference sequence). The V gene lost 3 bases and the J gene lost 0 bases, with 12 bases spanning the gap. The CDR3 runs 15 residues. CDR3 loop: CAWSRAESSYNEQFF. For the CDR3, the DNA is TGTGCCTGGAGCCGAGCGGAGAGCTCCTACAATGAGCAGTTCTTC.

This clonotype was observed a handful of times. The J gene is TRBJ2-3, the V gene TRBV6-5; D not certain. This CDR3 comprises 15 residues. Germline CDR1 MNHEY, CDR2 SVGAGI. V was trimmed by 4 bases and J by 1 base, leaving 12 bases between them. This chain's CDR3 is CASSLWGSGTDTQYF. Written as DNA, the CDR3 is TGTGCCAGCAGTTTATGGGGATCTGGCACAGATACGCAGTATTTT.

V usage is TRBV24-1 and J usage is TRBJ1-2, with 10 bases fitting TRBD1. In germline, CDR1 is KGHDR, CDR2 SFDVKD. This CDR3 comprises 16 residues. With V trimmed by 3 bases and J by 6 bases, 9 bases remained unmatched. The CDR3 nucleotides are TGTGCCACCAGTGATGTCTCGGGACAGGGGTTGGATGGCTACACCTTC. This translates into CATSDVSGQGLDGYTF.

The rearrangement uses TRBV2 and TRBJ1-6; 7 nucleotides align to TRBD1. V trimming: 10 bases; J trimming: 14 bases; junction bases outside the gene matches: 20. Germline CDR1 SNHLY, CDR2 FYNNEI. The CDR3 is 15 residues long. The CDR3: CATTGTASPGDSLHF. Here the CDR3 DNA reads TGTGCCACCACAGGGACAGCCTCACCGGGAGATTCCCTCCACTTT.

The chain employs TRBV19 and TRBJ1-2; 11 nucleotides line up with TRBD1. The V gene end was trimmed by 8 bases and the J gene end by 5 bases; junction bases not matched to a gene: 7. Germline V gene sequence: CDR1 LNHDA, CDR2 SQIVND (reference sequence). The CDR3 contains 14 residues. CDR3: CASDLGQGAYGYTF. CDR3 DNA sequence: TGTGCCAGTGACCTCGGACAGGGGGCGTATGGCTACACCTTC.

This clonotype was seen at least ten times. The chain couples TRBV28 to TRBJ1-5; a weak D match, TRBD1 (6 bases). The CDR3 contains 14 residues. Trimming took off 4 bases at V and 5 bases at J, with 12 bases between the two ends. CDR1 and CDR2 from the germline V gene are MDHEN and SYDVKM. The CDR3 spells CASSSSGDYQPQHF. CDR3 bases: TGTGCCAGCAGTTCCTCAGGGGATTATCAGCCCCAGCATTTT.

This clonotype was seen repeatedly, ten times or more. The CDR3 region is CASSFSGRRGGELFF. The CDR3 nucleotides are TGTGCCAGCAGCTTTAGCGGGAGGAGGGGCGGGGAGCTGTTTTTT. The V call is TRBV7-2, the J call TRBJ2-2, with 10 bases that match TRBD2. The length of the CDR3 is 15 residues. CDR1 is SGHTA and CDR2 is FQGNSA in the germline V gene. The ends lost 3 bases at V and 7 bases at J; junction bases unmatched: 5.

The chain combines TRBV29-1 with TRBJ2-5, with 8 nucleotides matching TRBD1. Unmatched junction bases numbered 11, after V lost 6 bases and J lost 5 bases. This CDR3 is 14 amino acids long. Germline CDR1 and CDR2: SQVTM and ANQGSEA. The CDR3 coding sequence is TGCAGCGTAGATCTCCTAACAGGGGGGGAGACCCAGTACTTC. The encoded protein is CSVDLLTGGETQYF.

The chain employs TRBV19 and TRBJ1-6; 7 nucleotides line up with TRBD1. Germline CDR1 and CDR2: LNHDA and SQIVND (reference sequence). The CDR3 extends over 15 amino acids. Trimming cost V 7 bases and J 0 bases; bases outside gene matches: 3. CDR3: CASMNRGSYNSPLHF. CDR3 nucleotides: TGTGCCAGTATGAACAGGGGCTCCTATAATTCACCCCTCCACTTT.